Listed here are 13 T cell receptor beta chains from one sample, sequenced in a study of T cell responses to AZD1222 COVID-19 vaccine (dated by TCRdb to 2020 to 2022). Libraries were constructed by the immunoSEQ multiplex PCR assay. TCRdb provides this immuneACCESS table in a form limited to in-frame rearrangements. Some clones are lacking; in checked studies, under half of them reflect an unresolved V gene, and why the rest are absent is not known. In all, the sample holds 100,000 to 110,000 clones, and more than 75% of those were seen once. 4% to 5% of the sample lies in the top ten. This specimen's time point label, interpreted: baseline before first vaccination. The treatment or condition label, as the study defines it: meningococcal conjugate vaccine given as trial control. Sequenced here: peripheral blood, sampled on day 0 of MenACWY control vaccination. The receptors originated from an adult in good health.

The chain carries TRBV7-2 and TRBJ1-5, with D possibly TRBD1 on 5 matching bases. The CDR3 is 16 amino acids. Trimming took off 1 base at V and 7 bases at J, with 17 bases between the two ends. Germline CDR1 and CDR2: SGHTA and FQGNSA. CDR3 amino acids: CASSLDPWGIEQPQHF. CDR3 nucleotides: TGTGCCAGCAGCTTAGATCCTTGGGGGATAGAGCAGCCCCAGCATTTT.

The chain has TRBV9 and TRBJ2-1; 8 bases agree with TRBD2. CDR1 and CDR2 from the germline V gene are SGDLS and YYNGEE. CDR3 length equals 15 residues. J lost 4 bases, V lost 0 bases, and 3 bases had no gene match. DNA for the CDR3: TGTGCCAGCAGCGTAGGGGCGGGGGGATACAATGAGCAGTTCTTC. It codes for CASSVGAGGYNEQFF.

The chain uses TRBV6-4 and TRBJ1-3; D is possibly TRBD1 (6 bases). This CDR3 region has 17 residues. Trimming took off 2 bases at V and 0 bases at J, with 14 bases between the two ends. The V gene's germline CDR1 is MRHNA and CDR2 SNTAGT. The CDR3 protein is CASSDTGQPISGNTIYF. The CDR3 DNA sequence: TGTGCCAGCAGTGACACCGGACAGCCGATCTCTGGAAACACCATATATTTT.

The rearrangement joins TRBV5-4 to TRBJ2-1, with a tentative D call TRBD2 (5 bases). The CDR3 is 15 residues long. CDR1 and CDR2 (germline): SGHNT, YYREEE (reference sequence). V gave up 4 bases and J gave up 4 bases, with 15 bases separating them. The CDR3 nucleotides are TGTGCCAGCAGCGAATATATCCCGGGGTACAATGAGCAGTTCTTC. As protein: CASSEYIPGYNEQFF.

V gene TRBV10-3 combines with J gene TRBJ2-3; 12 positions agree with TRBD2. The germline gives CDR1 ENHRY, CDR2 SYGVKD. After removal of 6 bases from V and 2 bases from J, the junction contained 9 bases not matched to a gene. The CDR3 has 17 amino acids. In nucleotides, the CDR3 is TGTGCCATCAGGCCTAAACTAGCGGGAGGCGCCACAGATACGCAGTATTTT. As protein: CAIRPKLAGGATDTQYF.

The rearrangement links TRBV10-3 to TRBJ1-1, with D possibly being TRBD1 (5 bases). The CDR3 runs 14 residues. From germline, CDR1 is ENHRY and CDR2 SYGVKD. The V gene lost 0 bases and the J gene lost 5 bases, with 10 bases spanning the gap. CDR3: CAISESRARTEAFF. CDR3 bases: TGTGCCATCAGTGAGTCCAGGGCCAGGACTGAAGCTTTCTTT.

The J gene is TRBJ2-5, the V gene TRBV6-2 or TRBV6-3, with a tentative D call TRBD2 (5 bases). V lost 1 base, J lost 5 bases, and 14 bases lay in between. CDR1 MNHEY and CDR2 SVGEGT come from the germline V gene. The CDR3 runs 15 residues. For the CDR3, the DNA is TGTGCCAGCAGTTACTTGAGTAGCGTCGGGGAGACCCAGTACTTC. It encodes CASSYLSSVGETQYF.

The chain combines TRBV27 with TRBJ1-6; 10 positions agree with TRBD1. Germline lookup yields CDR1 MNHEY and CDR2 SMNVEV (reference sequence). This CDR3 contains 20 residues. Unmatched junction bases numbered 14, after V lost 6 bases and J lost 0 bases. CDR3 nucleotides: TGTGCCAGCAGCCCTTATATGGGACAGGGGCTAGGCTCCTATAATTCACCCCTCCACTTT. The encoded protein is CASSPYMGQGLGSYNSPLHF.

The chain has TRBV5-1 and TRBJ1-4; D might be TRBD1 (5 bases). Per the germline V gene, CDR1 is SGHRS and CDR2 is YFSETQ. V was clipped by 3 bases and J by 5 bases, with 14 bases between them. CDR3 length: 15 residues. Here the CDR3 reads CASSSQGLKNEKLFF. As DNA, the CDR3 is TGCGCCAGCAGCTCCCAGGGACTTAAAAATGAAAAACTGTTTTTT. The whole variable domain, filled in from reference TRBV5-1 and TRBJ1-4, reads KAGVTQTPRYLIKTRGQQVTLSCSPISGHRSVSWYQQTPGQGLQFLFEYFSETQRNKGNFPGRFSGRQFSNSRSEMNVSTLELGDSALYLCASSSQGLKNEKLFFGSGTQLSVL.

The chain couples TRBV12-5 to TRBJ1-2; D remains ambiguous. Trimming shortened V by 9 bases and J by 4 bases, and 30 bases separated the two germline ends. The CDR3 runs to 18 residues. CDR1 is LGHNT, CDR2 FRNRAP, per germline. As DNA, the CDR3 is TGTGCTAGCAATTGCCCCCTTTTGGTTGCCTTAACGGCCTATGGCTACACCTTC. Translation gives CASNCPLLVALTAYGYTF. Full variable domain (rest looked up from reference TRBV12-5 and TRBJ1-2): DARVTQTPRHKVTEMGQEVTMRCQPILGHNTVFWYRQTMMQGLELLAYFRNRAPLDDSGMPKDRFSAEMPDATLATLKIQPSEPRDSAVYFCASNCPLLVALTAYGYTFGSGTRLTVV.

J is TRBJ2-1 and V is TRBV9; the D call may be TRBD1 or TRBD2 (5 bases each). Trimming stripped 3 bases from V and 6 bases from J, with 10 bases between. Germline assignment: CDR1 SGDLS and CDR2 YYNGEE. The CDR3 is made up of 13 amino acids. The CDR3 region has the DNA TGTGCCAGCAGCGCCGGGACGCTCAATGAGCAGTTCTTC. Its protein product is CASSAGTLNEQFF.

The V call is TRBV19, the J call TRBJ1-3, with D hard to call. The CDR3 consists of 17 residues. Germline V gene data show CDR1 as LNHDA and CDR2 as SQIVND (reference sequence). V was clipped by 4 bases and J by 0 bases, with 16 bases between them. In DNA form, the CDR3 reads TGTGCCAGTAGTAACCGGGAGGGCCCTGGCTCTGGAAACACCATATATTTT. It is translated as CASSNREGPGSGNTIYF.

The CDR3 sequence is CASSLGGSSYNSPLHF. DNA for the CDR3: TGTGCCAGCAGCTTAGGTGGGAGCTCCTATAATTCACCCCTCCACTTT. The chain links TRBV7-2 to TRBJ1-6, with D unresolved. Trimming cost V 1 base and J 0 bases, with 7 bases left between them. Per the germline V gene, CDR1 is SGHTA and CDR2 is FQGNSA. The CDR3 runs 16 residues.